This TCR beta chain was captured by sequencing in a study of cytomegalovirus exposure and HLA in healthy donors. Study summary: The use of the same platform for the 130 or so validation repertoires and the 650 to 850 first-cohort repertoires was reported by a later analysis.

Details on this clone: What it binds is unknown.

The study drew the donors from its roughly 110-subject validation cohort, separate from the roughly 670-subject first cohort. Measured with immunoSEQ multiplex PCR; TCRdb has only the in-frame clones, and not every one. The profile covers 200,000 to 250,000 clones, with approximately 90% appearing a single time and roughly 1% taken by the ten largest. Notes on the study in general: According to a subsequent analysis, TCR clusters identified in the first cohort showed a tendency to co-occur across the roughly 120 validation repertoires. Across donors, most TCRs were seen rarely, yet some public ones were widespread.

The sequence derives from a woman younger than 30 in good health and CMV-seronegative. Input material: PBMCs.

This CDR3 reads CASSPRQGWTGELFF. CDR3 nucleotide sequence: TGTGCCAGCAGCCCCCGGCAGGGGTGGACCGGGGAGCTGTTTTTT. The chain recombines TRBV9 with TRBJ2-2, with a possible D match to TRBD1 (6 bases). Germline V gene sequence: CDR1 SGDLS, CDR2 YYNGEE. Trimming cost V 4 bases and J 5 bases, with 15 bases left between them. The CDR3 loop spans 15 amino acids.